The rows below give T cell receptor beta chains drawn from one sample of a study of OX40 agonist ivuxolimab in advanced cancers. Sequenced by immunoSEQ multiplex PCR; TCRdb stores in-frame clones only, minus some. The repertoire holds about 33,000 clones, with 65% to 85% as singletons. This material consisted of CD4+ or CD8+ T cells sorted from blood, taken in a trial of the OX40 agonist ivuxolimab. The receptor set was obtained from an adult with an advanced solid tumor such as melanoma, head and neck, liver or kidney cancer. Both conserved end residues are part of each CDR3. The order of the fields is clone size, J gene, D gene, V gene, CDR3 protein, CDR3 DNA. The D gene is left open where the match is weak. Clone size appears in some rows only: once, few, many, or a class for an expanded clone.

clone_size: NA
j_call: TRBJ2-7
d_call: TRBD1
v_call: TRBV28
cdr3_aa: CASRGQGAAYEQYF
cdr3_nt: TGTGCCAGCAGAGGACAGGGGGCCGCCTACGAGCAGTACTTC

clone_size: NA
j_call: TRBJ1-5
d_call: NA
v_call: TRBV6-5
cdr3_aa: CASSLRQDSNQPQHF
cdr3_nt: TGTGCCAGCAGTCTCAGACAAGATAGCAATCAGCCCCAGCATTTT

clone_size: NA
j_call: TRBJ1-2
d_call: TRBD1
v_call: TRBV6-6
cdr3_aa: CASSYSPDRVRGHTF
cdr3_nt: TGTGCCAGCAGTTACTCCCCTGACAGGGTCCGAGGCCACACCTTC

clone_size: NA
j_call: TRBJ1-1
d_call: NA
v_call: TRBV6-1
cdr3_aa: CASSEAAMGNTEAFF
cdr3_nt: TGTGCCAGCAGTGAAGCTGCAATGGGAAACACTGAAGCTTTCTTT

clone_size: NA
j_call: TRBJ1-1
d_call: NA
v_call: TRBV7-3
cdr3_aa: CASSPPGWKAFF
cdr3_nt: TGTGCCAGCAGCCCTCCTGGGTGGAAAGCTTTCTTT

clone_size: NA
j_call: TRBJ1-5
d_call: NA
v_call: TRBV5-8
cdr3_aa: CASSPDNQPQHF
cdr3_nt: TGTGCCAGCAGCCCTGATAATCAGCCCCAGCATTTT

clone_size: NA
j_call: TRBJ2-1
d_call: NA
v_call: TRBV9
cdr3_aa: CASSNRDKIYNEQFF
cdr3_nt: TGTGCCAGCAGCAACCGGGACAAGATCTACAATGAGCAGTTCTTC

clone_size: NA
j_call: TRBJ1-1
d_call: NA
v_call: TRBV19
cdr3_aa: CASSRGTEAFF
cdr3_nt: TGTGCCAGTAGTAGAGGCACTGAAGCTTTCTTT

clone_size: NA
j_call: TRBJ2-7
d_call: TRBD2
v_call: TRBV27
cdr3_aa: CASSSFGTSYEQYF
cdr3_nt: TGTGCCAGCAGTTCCTTCGGGACTAGCTACGAGCAGTACTTC

clone_size: NA
j_call: TRBJ1-2
d_call: TRBD1
v_call: TRBV9
cdr3_aa: CASRIGDRGDYGYTF
cdr3_nt: TGTGCCAGCAGAATCGGGGACAGGGGGGACTATGGCTACACCTTC

clone_size: once
j_call: TRBJ1-1
d_call: NA
v_call: TRBV28
cdr3_aa: CASSLKKGLYTEAFF
cdr3_nt: TGTGCCAGCAGTTTAAAAAAGGGGCTTTACACTGAAGCTTTCTTT

clone_size: NA
j_call: TRBJ2-7
d_call: NA
v_call: TRBV28
cdr3_aa: CASSPDRSGYEQYF
cdr3_nt: TGTGCCAGCAGTCCTGACAGGTCTGGCTACGAGCAGTACTTC

clone_size: NA
j_call: TRBJ2-3
d_call: NA
v_call: TRBV7-8
cdr3_aa: CASSLPTGPTDTQYF
cdr3_nt: TGTGCCAGCAGCTTACCGACCGGGCCGACGGATACGCAGTATTTT

clone_size: NA
j_call: TRBJ1-4
d_call: TRBD1
v_call: TRBV2
cdr3_aa: CASSPTLDRLQLFF
cdr3_nt: TGTGCCAGCAGTCCGACATTGGACAGGCTTCAACTGTTTTTT

clone_size: NA
j_call: TRBJ2-5
d_call: TRBD2
v_call: TRBV2
cdr3_aa: CASSEGLAAQETQYF
cdr3_nt: TGTGCCAGCAGTGAGGGACTAGCGGCACAAGAGACCCAGTACTTC

clone_size: NA
j_call: TRBJ1-2
d_call: NA
v_call: TRBV27
cdr3_aa: CASSIGVVNYGYTF
cdr3_nt: TGTGCCAGCAGCATAGGGGTGGTAAACTATGGCTACACCTTC

clone_size: NA
j_call: TRBJ2-3
d_call: NA
v_call: TRBV27
cdr3_aa: CASSLMRGSTDTQYF
cdr3_nt: TGTGCCAGCAGTTTAATGCGGGGTAGCACAGATACGCAGTATTTT

clone_size: NA
j_call: TRBJ2-7
d_call: NA
v_call: TRBV6-4
cdr3_aa: CASNGHPSSYEQYF
cdr3_nt: TGTGCCAGCAATGGACACCCGAGCTCCTACGAGCAGTACTTC

clone_size: NA
j_call: TRBJ1-2
d_call: TRBD1
v_call: TRBV18
cdr3_aa: CASSPLGTGADYGYTF
cdr3_nt: TGTGCCAGCTCACCGCTGGGGACAGGCGCAGACTATGGCTACACCTTC

clone_size: NA
j_call: TRBJ2-3
d_call: NA
v_call: TRBV13
cdr3_aa: CASSSFGTRDTQYF
cdr3_nt: TGTGCCAGCAGCTCATTCGGGACGAGAGATACGCAGTATTTT

clone_size: NA
j_call: TRBJ2-5
d_call: TRBD1
v_call: TRBV2
cdr3_aa: CASSDRDSGRETQYF
cdr3_nt: TGTGCCAGCAGTGACCGGGACAGTGGGCGGGAGACCCAGTACTTC

clone_size: NA
j_call: TRBJ1-5
d_call: NA
v_call: TRBV28
cdr3_aa: CASSPRGSNQPQHF
cdr3_nt: TGTGCCAGCAGCCCCCGCGGTAGTAATCAGCCCCAGCATTTT

clone_size: once
j_call: TRBJ2-7
d_call: NA
v_call: TRBV4-1
cdr3_aa: CASSQDGQTYEQYF
cdr3_nt: TGCGCCAGCAGCCAAGATGGGCAGACCTACGAGCAGTACTTC

clone_size: NA
j_call: TRBJ2-7
d_call: NA
v_call: TRBV4-1
cdr3_aa: CASSQGTFYEQYF
cdr3_nt: TGCGCCAGCAGCCAAGGAACTTTCTACGAGCAGTACTTC

clone_size: once
j_call: TRBJ2-7
d_call: TRBD1
v_call: TRBV30
cdr3_aa: CAWSPRDSRYEQYF
cdr3_nt: TGTGCCTGGAGTCCCCGGGACAGTAGGTACGAGCAGTACTTC

clone_size: NA
j_call: TRBJ2-3
d_call: NA
v_call: TRBV27
cdr3_aa: CASSATDTQYF
cdr3_nt: TGTGCCAGTTCCGCAACAGATACGCAGTATTTT

clone_size: NA
j_call: TRBJ1-2
d_call: TRBD1
v_call: TRBV5-1
cdr3_aa: CASSLRDRDINGYTF
cdr3_nt: TGCGCCAGCAGCTTGAGGGACAGGGATATTAATGGCTACACCTTC

clone_size: NA
j_call: TRBJ2-7
d_call: TRBD1
v_call: TRBV9
cdr3_aa: CASSVGVRDRPSYEQYF
cdr3_nt: TGTGCCAGCAGCGTAGGCGTGAGGGACAGACCCTCCTACGAGCAGTACTTC

clone_size: NA
j_call: TRBJ1-5
d_call: TRBD1
v_call: TRBV5-6
cdr3_aa: CASSPRTGGQPQHF
cdr3_nt: TGTGCCAGCAGCCCGCGGACAGGGGGACAGCCCCAGCATTTT

clone_size: few
j_call: TRBJ2-7
d_call: TRBD1
v_call: TRBV6-5
cdr3_aa: CASSYSRQGTYEQYF
cdr3_nt: TGTGCCAGCAGTTACTCGAGACAGGGGACCTACGAGCAGTACTTC

clone_size: NA
j_call: TRBJ2-7
d_call: TRBD1
v_call: TRBV13
cdr3_aa: CASSRDRGIYEQYF
cdr3_nt: TGTGCCAGCAGCCGGGACAGGGGGATCTACGAGCAGTACTTC

clone_size: NA
j_call: TRBJ2-2
d_call: NA
v_call: TRBV29-1
cdr3_aa: CSVVTSGELFF
cdr3_nt: TGCAGCGTAGTCACATCCGGGGAGCTGTTTTTT

clone_size: NA
j_call: TRBJ1-1
d_call: NA
v_call: TRBV6-1
cdr3_aa: CASSEAADMNTEAFF
cdr3_nt: TGTGCCAGCAGTGAAGCGGCAGACATGAACACTGAAGCTTTCTTT

clone_size: NA
j_call: TRBJ2-5
d_call: NA
v_call: TRBV2
cdr3_aa: CASSWTPDQETQYF
cdr3_nt: TGTGCCAGCAGTTGGACACCCGATCAAGAGACCCAGTACTTC

clone_size: NA
j_call: TRBJ2-3
d_call: TRBD1
v_call: TRBV19
cdr3_aa: CASRTGLADTQYF
cdr3_nt: TGTGCCAGTAGGACAGGGCTCGCAGATACGCAGTATTTT

clone_size: many
j_call: TRBJ1-1
d_call: NA
v_call: TRBV6-5
cdr3_aa: CASSEGQNTEAFF
cdr3_nt: TGTGCCAGCAGTGAAGGACAGAACACTGAAGCTTTCTTT

clone_size: NA
j_call: TRBJ2-3
d_call: TRBD2
v_call: TRBV5-1
cdr3_aa: CASWDTGTSGTWYTQYF
cdr3_nt: TGCGCCAGTTGGGACACCGGGACTAGCGGAACCTGGTATACGCAGTATTTT

clone_size: NA
j_call: TRBJ2-1
d_call: NA
v_call: TRBV5-1
cdr3_aa: CASSLVGPYNEQFF
cdr3_nt: TGCGCCAGCAGCTTGGTAGGTCCTTACAATGAGCAGTTCTTC

clone_size: NA
j_call: TRBJ2-2
d_call: TRBD2
v_call: TRBV11-1
cdr3_aa: CASRSRGVGELFF
cdr3_nt: TGTGCCAGCAGGTCCCGGGGGGTCGGGGAGCTGTTTTTT

clone_size: NA
j_call: TRBJ2-1
d_call: NA
v_call: TRBV19
cdr3_aa: CASSIVGREDEQFF
cdr3_nt: TGTGCCAGTAGTATAGTAGGCAGGGAGGATGAGCAGTTCTTC

clone_size: NA
j_call: TRBJ1-5
d_call: NA
v_call: TRBV6-5
cdr3_aa: CASNETWDSNQPQHF
cdr3_nt: TGTGCCAGCAACGAAACTTGGGACAGCAATCAGCCCCAGCATTTT

clone_size: NA
j_call: TRBJ1-2
d_call: NA
v_call: TRBV7-9
cdr3_aa: CASSPGGGSIYGYTF
cdr3_nt: TGTGCCAGCAGCCCCGGGGGAGGGAGCATCTATGGCTACACCTTC

clone_size: NA
j_call: TRBJ2-2
d_call: TRBD1
v_call: TRBV5-5
cdr3_aa: CASSYRDRGRGELFF
cdr3_nt: TGTGCCAGCAGCTACAGGGACAGGGGCAGGGGGGAGCTGTTTTTT

clone_size: NA
j_call: TRBJ1-2
d_call: NA
v_call: TRBV29-1
cdr3_aa: CSVSDYGYTF
cdr3_nt: TGCAGCGTCTCGGACTATGGCTACACCTTC

clone_size: NA
j_call: TRBJ2-5
d_call: NA
v_call: TRBV27
cdr3_aa: CASTLKPGRRETQYF
cdr3_nt: TGTGCCAGCACCCTCAAACCTGGGAGAAGGGAGACCCAGTACTTC

clone_size: few
j_call: TRBJ2-7
d_call: TRBD1
v_call: TRBV7-9
cdr3_aa: CASSAQGAYEQYF
cdr3_nt: TGTGCCAGCAGCGCCCAGGGGGCGTACGAGCAGTACTTC

clone_size: NA
j_call: TRBJ2-1
d_call: NA
v_call: TRBV27
cdr3_aa: CASSLQGFYNEQFF
cdr3_nt: TGTGCCAGCAGTTTACAAGGATTCTACAATGAGCAGTTCTTC

clone_size: NA
j_call: TRBJ2-3
d_call: TRBD2
v_call: TRBV6-4
cdr3_aa: CASSDTGGPDTQYF
cdr3_nt: TGTGCCAGCAGTGACACGGGAGGGCCAGATACGCAGTATTTT

clone_size: NA
j_call: TRBJ2-1
d_call: NA
v_call: TRBV19
cdr3_aa: CASSITSGAGGSYNEQFF
cdr3_nt: TGTGCCAGTAGTATAACCTCAGGGGCCGGGGGCTCCTACAATGAGCAGTTCTTC

clone_size: NA
j_call: TRBJ2-2
d_call: NA
v_call: TRBV6-6
cdr3_aa: CASSRDHSRYTGELFF
cdr3_nt: TGTGCCAGCAGTCGGGACCACTCGAGATACACCGGGGAGCTGTTTTTT

clone_size: NA
j_call: TRBJ1-5
d_call: TRBD1
v_call: TRBV6-5
cdr3_aa: CASTGTGGSNQPQHF
cdr3_nt: TGTGCCAGCACTGGGACAGGAGGGAGCAATCAGCCCCAGCATTTT

clone_size: NA
j_call: TRBJ1-6
d_call: NA
v_call: TRBV11-1
cdr3_aa: CASSFSGNNSPLHF
cdr3_nt: TGTGCCAGCAGCTTCTCAGGGAATAATTCACCCCTCCACTTT

clone_size: NA
j_call: TRBJ2-5
d_call: NA
v_call: TRBV13
cdr3_aa: CASSSLWLTQETQYF
cdr3_nt: TGTGCCAGCAGCTCCCTCTGGCTAACACAAGAGACCCAGTACTTC

clone_size: NA
j_call: TRBJ2-2
d_call: NA
v_call: TRBV27
cdr3_aa: CASSQGTGELFF
cdr3_nt: TGTGCCAGCAGCCAAGGGACCGGGGAGCTGTTTTTT

clone_size: few
j_call: TRBJ2-1
d_call: NA
v_call: TRBV5-1
cdr3_aa: CASSFLSSYNEQFF
cdr3_nt: TGCGCCAGCAGCTTTTTAAGCTCCTACAATGAGCAGTTCTTC